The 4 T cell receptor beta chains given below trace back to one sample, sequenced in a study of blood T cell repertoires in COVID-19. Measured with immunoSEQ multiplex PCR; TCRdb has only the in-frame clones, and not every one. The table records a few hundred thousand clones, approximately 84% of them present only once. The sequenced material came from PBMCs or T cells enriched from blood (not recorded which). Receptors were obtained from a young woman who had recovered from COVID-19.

The CDR3, as DNA: TGCGCCAGCAGCCCACCAGGGGGCGCTATCTATGGCTACACCTTC. This sequence encodes CASSPPGGAIYGYTF. V is TRBV5-1 and J is TRBJ1-2; 8 bases align to TRBD1. CDR1 and CDR2 (germline): SGHRS, YFSETQ. V shed 4 bases and J 4 bases; nucleotides not matched to a gene: 9. This CDR3 region has 15 residues.

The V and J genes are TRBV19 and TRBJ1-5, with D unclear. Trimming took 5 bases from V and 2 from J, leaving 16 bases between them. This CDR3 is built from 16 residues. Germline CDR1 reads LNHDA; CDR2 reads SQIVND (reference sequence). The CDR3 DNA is TGTGCCAGTAGTCCCACCGGGAGGGCAGGCAATCAGCCCCAGCATTTT. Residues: CASSPTGRAGNQPQHF.

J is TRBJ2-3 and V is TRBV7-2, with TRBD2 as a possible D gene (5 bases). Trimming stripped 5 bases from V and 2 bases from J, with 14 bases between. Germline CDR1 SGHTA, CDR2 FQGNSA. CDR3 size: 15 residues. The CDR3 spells CASSPRLALTDTQYF. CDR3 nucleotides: TGTGCCAGCAGCCCCCGGCTAGCTCTCACAGATACGCAGTATTTT.

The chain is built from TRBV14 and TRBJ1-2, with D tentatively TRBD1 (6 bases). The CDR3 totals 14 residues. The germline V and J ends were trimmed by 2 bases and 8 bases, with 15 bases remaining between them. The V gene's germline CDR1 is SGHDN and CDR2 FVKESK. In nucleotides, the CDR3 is TGTGCCAGCAGCCAACAAACAGGGACGTCAGGCTACACCTTC. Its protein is CASSQQTGTSGYTF.